One and the same sample provided the 23 T cell receptor beta chains below, sequenced in a study of cytomegalovirus exposure and HLA in healthy donors. It was with 60 Vbeta and 13 Jbeta primers that the PCR ran. Generated by immunoSEQ multiplex PCR, the TCRdb table keeps only in-frame clones and is missing some. The sample yields about 140,000 clones, more than 75% seen once. Sequencing input: PBMCs. The source is a woman in her 40s in good health and CMV-seronegative.

Only a few counts were recorded for this clone. This sequence joins TRBV9 and TRBJ2-2; TRBD2 aligns across 13 bases. CDR3 length equals 16 residues. Trimming removed 2 bases from V and 10 bases from J; junction bases left unmatched: 8. Germline values: CDR1 SGDLS, CDR2 YYNGEE. CDR3 region: CASSVSGTSGNTELFF. In DNA, the CDR3 is TGTGCCAGCAGCGTCTCCGGGACTAGCGGGAATACGGAGCTGTTTTTT.

The CDR3 DNA follows: TGTGCCAGCAGCTTACGGGGACAGGGATCCTACAATGAGCAGTTCTTC. Protein sequence: CASSLRGQGSYNEQFF. The chain carries TRBV7-9 and TRBJ2-1, with 9 bases identical to TRBD1. The ends lost 2 bases at V and 1 base at J; junction bases unmatched: 3. Germline CDR1 reads SEHNR; CDR2 reads FQNEAQ (reference sequence). This CDR3 spans 16 amino acids.

The chain employs TRBV4-2 and TRBJ2-1; D uncertain. Trimming cost V 2 bases and J 7 bases, with 6 bases left between them. Germline lookup yields CDR1 LGHNA and CDR2 YNFKEQ. This CDR3 comprises 12 residues. CDR3 region: CASSQTRNEQFF. The CDR3 nucleotides are TGTGCCAGCAGCCAAACTCGGAATGAGCAGTTCTTC.

The chain links TRBV6-5 to TRBJ1-2; unclear D gene. Germline-derived CDR1 and CDR2 are MNHEY and SVGAGI. The V end lost 6 bases, the J end lost 5 bases, and 7 bases lay between the germline ends. The CDR3 runs 11 residues. This chain's CDR3 is CASSPNYGYTF. The DNA for the CDR3 is TGTGCCAGCAGCCCCAATTATGGCTACACCTTC.

The chain recombines TRBV28 with TRBJ1-5; 7 bases map to TRBD1. The V and J ends lost 5 bases and 3 bases, in that order; junction bases with no gene match: 10. The CDR3 spans 16 residues. The germline gives CDR1 MDHEN, CDR2 SYDVKM. CDR3 nucleotide sequence: TGTGCCAGCAGTGGCTCGCCACAGGGGATCAATCAGCCCCAGCATTTT. As protein: CASSGSPQGINQPQHF. The variable domain in full, completed from reference TRBV28 and TRBJ1-5, reads DVKVTQSSRYLVKRTGEKVFLECVQDMDHENMFWYRQDPGLGLRLIYFSYDVKMKEKGDIPEGYSVSREKKERFSLILESASTNQTSMYLCASSGSPQGINQPQHFGDGTRLSIL.

The chain has TRBV5-1 and TRBJ2-7, with D possibly matching TRBD1 (5 bases). The CDR3 has 15 residues. V shed 0 bases and J shed 0 bases, with 10 bases lying between them. Looked up from germline, CDR1 is SGHRS and CDR2 is YFSETQ. The CDR3 here is CASSLAAGNSYEQYF. The DNA of the CDR3 is TGCGCCAGCAGCTTGGCGGCAGGGAACTCCTACGAGCAGTACTTC.

The count of this clone is one. The chain is built from TRBV7-9 and TRBJ1-3; D is perhaps TRBD1 (5 bases). Germline CDR1 and CDR2: SEHNR and FQNEAQ (reference sequence). The length of the CDR3 is 15 residues. The germline V and J ends were trimmed by 3 bases and 0 bases, with 9 bases remaining between them. In nucleotides, the CDR3 is TGTGCCAGCAGCTTTGGGGGGGGCTCTGGAAACACCATATATTTT. Translated: CASSFGGGSGNTIYF. The full variable domain, in which reference TRBV7-9 and TRBJ1-3 provide the parts outside the CDR3, is DTGVSQNPRHKITKRGQNVTFRCDPISEHNRLYWYRQTLGQGPEFLTYFQNEAQLEKSRLLSDRFSAERPKGSFSTLEIQRTEQGDSAMYLCASSFGGGSGNTIYFGEGSWLTVV.

In DNA form, the CDR3 reads TGTGCCAGTAGTATTCTCGGGGAGGGAACTGAAGCTTTCTTT. Translation gives CASSILGEGTEAFF. The chain combines TRBV19 with TRBJ1-1; D call uncertain. Germline CDR1 LNHDA, CDR2 SQIVND (reference sequence). V dropped 3 bases and J dropped 5 bases, with 13 bases sitting between them. The CDR3 length is 14 residues.

This clone was detected only a few times. The chain carries TRBV18 and TRBJ2-3; D call uncertain. The CDR3 has 12 residues. CDR1 is KGHSH and CDR2 is LQKENI in the germline V gene. V shed 5 bases and J shed 6 bases, with 9 bases lying between them. The CDR3 loop is CASSLEADTQYF. CDR3 coding DNA: TGTGCCAGCTCATTAGAAGCGGATACGCAGTATTTT.

V usage is TRBV9 and J usage is TRBJ1-1; possibly TRBD1 for D (6 bases). There are 13 residues in the CDR3. CDR1 and CDR2 (germline): SGDLS, YYNGEE. Trimming left V 4 bases short and J 6 bases short, with 13 bases between. DNA of the CDR3: TGTGCCAGCAGCATATCAGGGGTCGCTGAAGCTTTCTTT. It encodes CASSISGVAEAFF.

On this clone: Within the sample, other DNA sequences also encode this same CDR3. The chain carries TRBV15 and TRBJ1-5; D not certain. CDR1 and CDR2 from the germline V gene are LNHNV and YYDKDF (reference sequence). The length of the CDR3 is 15 residues. V gave up 0 bases and J gave up 1 base, with 7 bases separating them. Here the CDR3 reads CATSREGDSNQPQHF. The CDR3 DNA reads TGTGCCACCAGCAGAGAAGGAGACAGCAATCAGCCCCAGCATTTT.

The V call is TRBV5-1, the J call TRBJ1-2; D remains ambiguous. CDR1 is SGHRS, CDR2 YFSETQ, per germline. There are 16 residues in the CDR3. Deletions cut 0 bases from V and 4 bases from J, with 16 bases between. The CDR3: CASSLGEGRSSYGYTF. The CDR3 DNA sequence: TGCGCCAGCAGCTTGGGGGAGGGAAGAAGTAGCTATGGCTACACCTTC.

J is TRBJ1-2 and V is TRBV7-3, with no clear D. CDR3 length: 15 amino acids. With 0 bases removed from V and 2 bases from J, the gap between germline ends came to 10 bases. The germline V gene encodes CDR1 SGHTA and CDR2 FQGTGA. The CDR3 spells CASSLTAGSNYGYTF. In nucleotides, the CDR3 is TGTGCCAGCAGCTTAACGGCAGGTTCCAACTATGGCTACACCTTC.

This chain uses TRBV2 with TRBJ1-5; D unclear. Germline CDR1 SNHLY, CDR2 FYNNEI. The CDR3 has 13 amino acids. V was trimmed by 11 bases and J by 7 bases, leaving 18 bases between them. CDR3 amino acids: CAGQVEESQPQHF. In DNA form, the CDR3 reads TGTGCCGGCCAAGTGGAGGAAAGCCAGCCCCAGCATTTT.

The chain recombines TRBV9 with TRBJ2-1; 7 bases align to TRBD2. This CDR3 contains 15 residues. Germline V CDR1 and CDR2: SGDLS, YYNGEE. V gave up 6 bases and J gave up 5 bases; unmatched junction bases: 11. The CDR3 DNA sequence: TGTGCCAGCAATTCCGGGGCTAGCGGAAACAATGAGCAGTTCTTC. It yields the protein CASNSGASGNNEQFF. Variable domain in full (rest from reference TRBV9 and TRBJ2-1): DSGVTQTPKHLITATGQRVTLRCSPRSGDLSVYWYQQSLDQGLQFLIQYYNGEERAKGNILERFSAQQFPDLHSELNLSSLELGDSALYFCASNSGASGNNEQFFGPGTRLTVL.

The chain recombines TRBV11-2 with TRBJ2-3; D possibly corresponds to TRBD2 (6 bases). The V gene's germline CDR1 is SGHAT and CDR2 FQNNGV. Trimming shortened V by 1 base and J by 1 base, and 12 bases separated the two germline ends. The CDR3 has 16 residues. CDR3 DNA: TGTGCCAGCAGCTTAGGTGTCGGGAGCGGCACAGATACGCAGTATTTT. Translating it yields CASSLGVGSGTDTQYF.

This chain uses TRBV29-1 with TRBJ2-7; 7 bases match TRBD2. This CDR3 comprises 12 residues. V dropped 4 bases and J dropped 4; count of bases not matched to a gene: 4. Germline CDR1 reads SQVTM; CDR2 reads ANQGSEA. The CDR3 DNA is TGCAGCGTTGTTCAGCGGGATTACGAGCAGTACTTC. This sequence encodes CSVVQRDYEQYF.

This clone was seen a handful of times. The chain has TRBV11-3 and TRBJ2-3, with 9 nucleotides matching TRBD1. CDR3 length: 15 residues. From germline, CDR1 is SGHNT and CDR2 YENEEA. The J segment lost 6 bases and the V segment lost 2 bases, leaving 6 bases of the junction unmatched. In DNA, the CDR3 is TGTGCCAGCAGCTTAAGGGGACAGGGATCGGATACGCAGTATTTT. Encoded protein: CASSLRGQGSDTQYF.

The chain links TRBV7-2 to TRBJ2-7; weak D call: TRBD2 (6 bases). V was pared by 5 bases and J by 2 bases, with 19 bases between. Germline CDR1 and CDR2: SGHTA and FQGNSA. This CDR3 region has 16 residues. CDR3 DNA: TGTGCCAGCAGCACGCTAGGCAGCGGGCCCCCCTACGAGCAGTACTTC. This translates into CASSTLGSGPPYEQYF.

The chain is built from TRBV30 and TRBJ2-5; TRBD2 might be the D (6 bases). The CDR3 consists of 13 residues. V shed 0 bases and J shed 2 bases, with 7 bases lying between them. The germline V gene encodes CDR1 GTSNPN and CDR2 SVGIG (reference sequence). The CDR3 DNA reads as TGTGCCTGGAGTGTTGGGACTCAAGAGACCCAGTACTTC. Translation: CAWSVGTQETQYF.

The chain joins TRBV7-2 to TRBJ1-2, with TRBD1 matching 7 bases. In germline, CDR1 is SGHTA, CDR2 FQGNSA. The CDR3 spans 14 residues. Germline trimming cut 4 bases from V and 1 base from J; bases unmatched to any gene: 3. The CDR3 DNA reads as TGTGCCAGCAGCTCGGCAGGGGGTAACTATGGCTACACCTTC. As protein: CASSSAGGNYGYTF.

The chain joins TRBV10-1 to TRBJ2-3; 9 nucleotides match TRBD1. Germline V gives CDR1 WNHNN, CDR2 SYGVQD (reference sequence). With V trimmed by 4 bases and J by 5 bases, 7 bases remained unmatched. The CDR3 covers 15 residues. The CDR3 nucleotides read TGCGCCAGCAGTGGAGGACAGGGGTTAGTAGATACGCAGTATTTT. Translating it yields CASSGGQGLVDTQYF.

The chain joins TRBV11-2 to TRBJ2-1, with 10 bases aligning to TRBD2. V was pared by 5 bases and J by 8 bases, with 6 bases of the junction left unmatched. CDR3 length: 14 residues. Germline CDR1 reads SGHAT; CDR2 reads FQNNGV. The CDR3 DNA is TGTGCCAGCAGCCGGCCTAGCGGGAGCCATGAGCAGTTCTTC. It specifies CASSRPSGSHEQFF.